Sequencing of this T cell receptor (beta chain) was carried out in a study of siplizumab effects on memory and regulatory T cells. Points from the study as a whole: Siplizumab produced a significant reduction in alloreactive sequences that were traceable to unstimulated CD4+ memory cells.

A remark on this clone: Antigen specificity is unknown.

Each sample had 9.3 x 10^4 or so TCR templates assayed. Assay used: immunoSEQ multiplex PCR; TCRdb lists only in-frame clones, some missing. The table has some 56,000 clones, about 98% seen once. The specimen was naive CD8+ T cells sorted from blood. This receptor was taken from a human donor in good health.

In DNA form, the CDR3 reads TGTGCCAGCAGGGGGTTGGGCAAAAACATTCAGTACTTC. Amino acid sequence: CASRGLGKNIQYF. The chain joins TRBV6-5 to TRBJ2-4; no clear D. The CDR3 totals 13 residues. Germline CDR1 is MNHEY and CDR2 is SVGAGI. The V end was cut by 6 bases, the J end by 3 bases, with 9 bases between.